The TCR beta chain described here comes from a study of T-cell memory formation after mild COVID-19. Study conclusions and caveats: Contracting CD4+ clones sat mainly in CM and EM; CD8+ in EMRA. Proof of SARS-CoV-2 specificity was absent for the second-wave clones that crested on day 37.

Concerning this clonotype: What it binds is not known.

In TCRdb, the 5' RACE reads were re-called with MiXCR into one record per CDR3 protein. The sample lists 550,000 to 600,000 distinct CDR3 sequences, less than 25% seen once, with around 7.7% in the top ten. The ends lost 3 bases at V and 6 bases at J; junction bases unmatched: 20. CDR1 and CDR2 from the germline V gene are KGHDR and SFDVKD. The CDR3 length is 22 residues. The J gene is TRBJ2-2, the V gene TRBV24-1, with TRBD2 matching over 14 bases. The sample was PBMCs or a T cell subset sorted from them (not recorded which). The source of this sequence is an adult woman who had mild COVID-19 (a few samples of this study predate the infection). Cell type and time point are not known. The CDR3 is CATSDGRLAGGPKPTRAGELFF. As DNA, the CDR3 is TGTGCCACCAGTGATGGCCGACTAGCGGGAGGGCCAAAACCGACGCGTGCCGGGGAGCTGTTTTTT.